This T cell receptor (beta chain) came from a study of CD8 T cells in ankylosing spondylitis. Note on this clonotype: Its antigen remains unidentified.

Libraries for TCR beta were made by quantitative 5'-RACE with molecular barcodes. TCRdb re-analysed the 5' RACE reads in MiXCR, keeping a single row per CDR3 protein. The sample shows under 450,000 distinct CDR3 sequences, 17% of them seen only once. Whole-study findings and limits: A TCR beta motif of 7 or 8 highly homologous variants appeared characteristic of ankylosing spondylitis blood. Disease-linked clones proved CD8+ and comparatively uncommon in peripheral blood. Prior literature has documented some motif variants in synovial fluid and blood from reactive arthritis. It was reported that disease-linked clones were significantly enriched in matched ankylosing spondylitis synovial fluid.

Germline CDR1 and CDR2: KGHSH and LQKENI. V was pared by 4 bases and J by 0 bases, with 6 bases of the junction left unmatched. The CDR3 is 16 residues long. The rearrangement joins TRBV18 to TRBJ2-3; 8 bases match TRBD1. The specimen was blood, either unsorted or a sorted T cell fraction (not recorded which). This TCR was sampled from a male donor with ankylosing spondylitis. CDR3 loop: CASSRLQGVSTDTQYF. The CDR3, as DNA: TGTGCCAGCTCACGATTACAGGGGGTTAGCACAGATACGCAGTATTTT.